The present T cell receptor beta chain was sequenced within a study of low-dose radiotherapy and immunotherapy resistance in tumors. Study at large: Dosing of intravenous cyclophosphamide at 200 mg/m2 occurred every two weeks and took place one day prior to radiation and immunotherapy.

cDNA synthesis used a TRAV/TRBV-specific primer set for both chains. Amplification of TCRs used a constant-region primer and V-primer adapter for approximately 19 PCR cycles. In TCRdb, the reads were re-called with MiXCR into one record per CDR3 protein. The repertoire holds some 71,000 distinct CDR3 sequences, roughly 30% seen once, with 11% in the top ten. Specified time point: before trial treatment. The CDR3 extends over 16 amino acids. CDR1 and CDR2 from the germline V gene are SEHNR and FQNEAQ (reference sequence). V was pared by 7 bases and J by 10 bases, with 17 bases of the junction left unmatched. This clonotype was seen only once. A far larger clone is only one base removed, so a read error is likely.

The sequenced sample was PBMCs, obtained before treatment. This clonotype originated in a female donor with ovarian cancer. The rearrangement joins TRBV7-9 to TRBJ2-1; 9 bases map to TRBD1. The CDR3 coding sequence is TGTGCCAGCACCGAGCAAGCCGGGACAGGGCTCGACGAGCAGTTCTTC. Residues: CASTEQAGTGLDEQFF.